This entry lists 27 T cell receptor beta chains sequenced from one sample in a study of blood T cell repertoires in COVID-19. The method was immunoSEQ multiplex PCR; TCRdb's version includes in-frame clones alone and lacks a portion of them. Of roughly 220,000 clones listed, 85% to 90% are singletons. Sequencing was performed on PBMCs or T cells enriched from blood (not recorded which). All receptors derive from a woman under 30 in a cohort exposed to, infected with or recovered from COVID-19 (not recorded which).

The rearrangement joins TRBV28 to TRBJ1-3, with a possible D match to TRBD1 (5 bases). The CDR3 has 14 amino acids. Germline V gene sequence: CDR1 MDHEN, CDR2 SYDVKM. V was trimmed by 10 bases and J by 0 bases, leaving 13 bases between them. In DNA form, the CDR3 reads TGTGCCACTATCACAGGAAACTCTGGAAACACCATATATTTT. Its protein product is CATITGNSGNTIYF.

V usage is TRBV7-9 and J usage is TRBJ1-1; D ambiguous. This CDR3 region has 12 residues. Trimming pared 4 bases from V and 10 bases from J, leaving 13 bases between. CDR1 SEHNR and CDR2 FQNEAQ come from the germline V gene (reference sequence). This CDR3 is CASSSGESRAFF. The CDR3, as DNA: TGTGCCAGCAGCTCGGGAGAGTCTAGAGCTTTCTTT.

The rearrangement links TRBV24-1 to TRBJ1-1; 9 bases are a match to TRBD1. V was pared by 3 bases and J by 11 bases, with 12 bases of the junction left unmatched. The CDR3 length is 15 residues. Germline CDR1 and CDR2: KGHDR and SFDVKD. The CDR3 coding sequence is TGTGCCACCAGTGATGAAAGAACAGGGGGCGGCGGGGCTTTCTTT. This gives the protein CATSDERTGGGGAFF.

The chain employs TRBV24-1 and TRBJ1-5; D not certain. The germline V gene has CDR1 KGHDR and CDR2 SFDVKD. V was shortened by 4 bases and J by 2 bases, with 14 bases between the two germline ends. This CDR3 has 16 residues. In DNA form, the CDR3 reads TGTGCCACCAGTGAGATCACCGTACGGGGCAATCAGCCCCAGCATTTT. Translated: CATSEITVRGNQPQHF.

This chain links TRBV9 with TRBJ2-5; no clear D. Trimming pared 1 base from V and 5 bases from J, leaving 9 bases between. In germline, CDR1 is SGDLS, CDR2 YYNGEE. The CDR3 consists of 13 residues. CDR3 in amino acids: CASSVFGLETQYF. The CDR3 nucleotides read TGTGCCAGCAGCGTATTTGGCCTGGAGACCCAGTACTTC.

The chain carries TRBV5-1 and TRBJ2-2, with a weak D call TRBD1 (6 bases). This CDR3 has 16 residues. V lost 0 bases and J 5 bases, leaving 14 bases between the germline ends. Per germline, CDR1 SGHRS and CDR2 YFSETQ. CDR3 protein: CASSLERTAVTGELFF. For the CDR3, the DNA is TGCGCCAGCAGCTTGGAAAGGACAGCAGTAACCGGGGAGCTGTTTTTT.

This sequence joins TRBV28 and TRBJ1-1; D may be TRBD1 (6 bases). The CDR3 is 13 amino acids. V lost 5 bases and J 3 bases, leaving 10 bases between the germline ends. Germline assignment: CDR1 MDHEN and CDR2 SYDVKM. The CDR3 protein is CASSPYRDTEAFF. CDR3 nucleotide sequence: TGTGCCAGCAGTCCCTACAGGGACACTGAAGCTTTCTTT. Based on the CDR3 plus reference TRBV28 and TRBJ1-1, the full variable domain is DVKVTQSSRYLVKRTGEKVFLECVQDMDHENMFWYRQDPGLGLRLIYFSYDVKMKEKGDIPEGYSVSREKKERFSLILESASTNQTSMYLCASSPYRDTEAFFGQGTRLTVV.

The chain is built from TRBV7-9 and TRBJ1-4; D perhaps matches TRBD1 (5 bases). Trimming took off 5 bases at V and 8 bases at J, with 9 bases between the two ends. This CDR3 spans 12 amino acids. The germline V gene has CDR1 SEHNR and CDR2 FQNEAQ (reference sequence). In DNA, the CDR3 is TGTGCCAGCAGCAATTCAGGGGAAAAACTGTTTTTT. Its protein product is CASSNSGEKLFF.

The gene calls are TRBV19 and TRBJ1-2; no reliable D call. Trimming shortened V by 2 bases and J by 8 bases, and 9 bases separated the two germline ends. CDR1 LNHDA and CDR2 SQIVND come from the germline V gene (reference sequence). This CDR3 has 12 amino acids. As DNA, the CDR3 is TGTGCCAGTAGTATACTCGGAGGCGGCTACACCTTC. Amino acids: CASSILGGGYTF.

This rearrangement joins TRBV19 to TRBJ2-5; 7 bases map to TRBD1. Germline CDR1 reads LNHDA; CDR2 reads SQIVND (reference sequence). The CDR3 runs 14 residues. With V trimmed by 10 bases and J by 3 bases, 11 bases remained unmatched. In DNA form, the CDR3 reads TGTGCCACCACAGACCCGGGACAGAAAGAGACCCAGTACTTC. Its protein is CATTDPGQKETQYF.

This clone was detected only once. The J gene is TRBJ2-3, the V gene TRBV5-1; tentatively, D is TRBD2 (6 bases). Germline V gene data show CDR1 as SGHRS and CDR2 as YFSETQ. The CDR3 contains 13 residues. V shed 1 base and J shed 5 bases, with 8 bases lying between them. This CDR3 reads CASSLRDLDTQYF. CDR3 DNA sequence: TGCGCCAGCAGCTTGAGGGACTTAGATACGCAGTATTTT.

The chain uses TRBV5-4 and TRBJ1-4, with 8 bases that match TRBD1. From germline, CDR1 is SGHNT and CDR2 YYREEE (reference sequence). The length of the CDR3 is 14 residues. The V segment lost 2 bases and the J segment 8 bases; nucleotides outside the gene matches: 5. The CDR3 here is CASSLSGQAEKLFF. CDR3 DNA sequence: TGTGCCAGCAGCTTATCGGGACAGGCCGAAAAACTGTTTTTT.

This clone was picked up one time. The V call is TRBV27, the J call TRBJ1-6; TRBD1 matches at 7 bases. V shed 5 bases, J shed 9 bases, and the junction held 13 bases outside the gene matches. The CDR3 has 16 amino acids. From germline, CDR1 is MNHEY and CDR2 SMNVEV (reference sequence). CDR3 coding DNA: TGTGCCAGCAGTCGGAGCCGGGACAGAAGATCTTCACCCCTCCACTTT. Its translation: CASSRSRDRRSSPLHF.

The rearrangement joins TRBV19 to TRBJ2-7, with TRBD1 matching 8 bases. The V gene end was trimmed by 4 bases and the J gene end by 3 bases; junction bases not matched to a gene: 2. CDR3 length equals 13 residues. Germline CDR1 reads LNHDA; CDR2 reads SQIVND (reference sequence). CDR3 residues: CASSTGQGYEQYF. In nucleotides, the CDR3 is TGTGCCAGTAGTACAGGACAGGGCTACGAGCAGTACTTC. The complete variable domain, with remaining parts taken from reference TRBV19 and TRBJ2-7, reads DGGITQSPKYLFRKEGQNVTLSCEQNLNHDAMYWYRQDPGQGLRLIYYSQIVNDFQKGDIAEGYSVSREKKESFPLTVTSAQKNPTAFYLCASSTGQGYEQYFGPGTRLTVT.

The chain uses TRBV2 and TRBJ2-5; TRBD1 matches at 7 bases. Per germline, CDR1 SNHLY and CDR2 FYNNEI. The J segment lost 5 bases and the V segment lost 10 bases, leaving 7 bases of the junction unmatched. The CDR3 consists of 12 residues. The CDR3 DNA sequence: TGTGCCACCCAAAGGGGGCTTGAGACCCAGTACTTC. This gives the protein CATQRGLETQYF.

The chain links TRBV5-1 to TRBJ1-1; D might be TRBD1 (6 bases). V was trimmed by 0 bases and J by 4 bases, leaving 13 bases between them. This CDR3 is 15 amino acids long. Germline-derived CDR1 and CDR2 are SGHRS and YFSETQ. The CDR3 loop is CASSLAVGGGTEAFF. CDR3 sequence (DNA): TGCGCCAGCAGCTTGGCCGTTGGGGGCGGCACTGAAGCTTTCTTT.

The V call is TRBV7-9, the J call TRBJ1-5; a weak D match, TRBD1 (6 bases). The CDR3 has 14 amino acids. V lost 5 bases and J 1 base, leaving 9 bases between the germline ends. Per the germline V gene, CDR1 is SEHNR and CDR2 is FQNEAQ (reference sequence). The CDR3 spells CASSQTGSNQPQHF. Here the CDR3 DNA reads TGTGCCAGCAGCCAAACAGGGAGCAATCAGCCCCAGCATTTT.

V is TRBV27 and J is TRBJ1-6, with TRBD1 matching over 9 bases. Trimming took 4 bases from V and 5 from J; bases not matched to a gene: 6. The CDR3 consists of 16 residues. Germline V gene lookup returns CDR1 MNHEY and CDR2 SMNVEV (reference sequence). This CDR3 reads CASSSGTGRNNSPLHF. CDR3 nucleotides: TGTGCCAGCAGTTCCGGGACAGGGAGGAATAATTCACCCCTCCACTTT.

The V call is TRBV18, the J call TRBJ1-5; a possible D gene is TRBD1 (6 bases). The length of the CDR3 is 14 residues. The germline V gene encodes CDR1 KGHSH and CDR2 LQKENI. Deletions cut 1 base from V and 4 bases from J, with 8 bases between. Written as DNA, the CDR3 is TGTGCCAGCTCACCACGACAGGCTAATCAGCCCCAGCATTTT. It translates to CASSPRQANQPQHF.

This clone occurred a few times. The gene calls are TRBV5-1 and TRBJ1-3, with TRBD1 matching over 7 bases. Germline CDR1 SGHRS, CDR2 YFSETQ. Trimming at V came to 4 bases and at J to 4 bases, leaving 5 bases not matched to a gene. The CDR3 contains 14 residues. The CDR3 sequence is CASSIGQAGNTIYF. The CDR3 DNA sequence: TGCGCCAGCAGCATTGGACAGGCAGGAAACACCATATATTTT.

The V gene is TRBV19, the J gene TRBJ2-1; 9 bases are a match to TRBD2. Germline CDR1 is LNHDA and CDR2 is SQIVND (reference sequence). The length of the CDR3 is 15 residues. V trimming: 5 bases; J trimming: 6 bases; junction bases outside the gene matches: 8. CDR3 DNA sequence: TGTGCCAGTAGTTGGGTGGCGGGAGGGGGCAATGAGCAGTTCTTC. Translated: CASSWVAGGGNEQFF.

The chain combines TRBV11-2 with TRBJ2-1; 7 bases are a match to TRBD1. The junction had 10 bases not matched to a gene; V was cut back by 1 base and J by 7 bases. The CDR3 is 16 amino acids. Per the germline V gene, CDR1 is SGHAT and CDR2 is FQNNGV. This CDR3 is CASSLGRQGRRNEQFF. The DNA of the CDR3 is TGTGCCAGCAGCTTAGGACGACAGGGCAGAAGAAATGAGCAGTTCTTC.

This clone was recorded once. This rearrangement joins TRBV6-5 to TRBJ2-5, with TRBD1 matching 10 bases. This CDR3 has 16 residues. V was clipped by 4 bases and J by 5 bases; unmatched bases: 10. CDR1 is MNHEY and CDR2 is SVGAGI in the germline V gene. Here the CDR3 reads CASSFSGTGAGETQYF. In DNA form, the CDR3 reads TGTGCCAGCAGTTTCTCCGGGACAGGGGCCGGGGAGACCCAGTACTTC.

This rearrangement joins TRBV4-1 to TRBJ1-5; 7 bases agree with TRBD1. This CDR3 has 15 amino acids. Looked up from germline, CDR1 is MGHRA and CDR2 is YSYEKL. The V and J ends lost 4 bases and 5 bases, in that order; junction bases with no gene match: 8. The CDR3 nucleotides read TGCGCCAGCAGCCGAGGGACAGCCCTTGATCAGCCCCAGCATTTT. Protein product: CASSRGTALDQPQHF.

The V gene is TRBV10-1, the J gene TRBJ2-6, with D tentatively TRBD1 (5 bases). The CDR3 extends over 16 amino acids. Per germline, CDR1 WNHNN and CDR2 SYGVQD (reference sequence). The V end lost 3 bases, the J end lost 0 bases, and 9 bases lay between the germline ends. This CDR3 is CASSEGGHSGANVLTF. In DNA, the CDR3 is TGCGCCAGCAGTGAAGGCGGACACTCTGGGGCCAACGTCCTGACTTTC.

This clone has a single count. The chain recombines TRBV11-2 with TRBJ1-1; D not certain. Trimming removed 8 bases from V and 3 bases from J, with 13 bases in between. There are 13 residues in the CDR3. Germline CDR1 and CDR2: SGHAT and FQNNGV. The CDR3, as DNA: TGTGCCAGCGCCGTAACCCAGTACACTGAAGCTTTCTTT. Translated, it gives CASAVTQYTEAFF. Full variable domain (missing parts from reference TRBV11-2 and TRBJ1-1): EAGVAQSPRYKIIEKRQSVAFWCNPISGHATLYWYQQILGQGPKLLIQFQNNGVVDDSQLPKDRFSAERLKGVDSTLKIQPAKLEDSAVYLCASAVTQYTEAFFGQGTRLTVV.

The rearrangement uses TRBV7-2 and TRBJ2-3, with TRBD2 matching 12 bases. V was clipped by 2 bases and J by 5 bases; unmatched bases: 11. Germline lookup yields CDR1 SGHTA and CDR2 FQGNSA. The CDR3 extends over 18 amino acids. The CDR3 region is CASSLLPLAGGRVDTQYF. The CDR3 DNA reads TGTGCCAGCAGCTTATTACCCCTAGCGGGAGGGCGGGTAGATACGCAGTATTTT.